The source of this TCR beta chain is a study of shared clonotypes between healthy human individuals. Profiled with immunoSEQ multiplex PCR; TCRdb holds only in-frame clones, not every one. The sample lists a few million clones, 85% to 95% seen once, with around 1.7% in the top ten. CD8 cells classed as naive were CD45RO-negative and positively selected for CCR7, excluding terminally differentiated effector memory CD45RA+ cells. The CDR3 sequence is 18 residues long. The V and J ends lost 0 bases and 7 bases, in that order; junction bases with no gene match: 16. Germline V CDR1 and CDR2: MNHEY, SMNVEV (reference sequence).

Sequencing was done on a sample of naive CD8+ T cells from PBMCs. This clonotype was sampled from a man between 18 and 29 years old in good health. Some clones in this sample may be carry-over from other donors' samples. The chain is built from TRBV27 and TRBJ2-3; 7 bases fit TRBD2. CDR3 sequence (DNA): TGTGCCAGCAGTTTATCGCCAGGTTTTGAGACAGCGGGGAATACGCAGTATTTT. Protein: CASSLSPGFETAGNTQYF.